One and the same sample provided the 8 T cell receptor beta chains below, sequenced in a study of blood T cell repertoires in COVID-19. The method was immunoSEQ multiplex PCR; TCRdb's version includes in-frame clones alone and lacks a portion of them. The sample holds some 200,000 clones; about four fifths are singletons and the top ten take approximately 11%. The sample was peripheral blood. The source of these receptors is a woman aged 40 to 50 with COVID-19, enrolled during active disease.

The genes are TRBV5-1 and TRBJ1-4, with D perhaps TRBD1 (6 bases). V dropped 2 bases and J dropped 8 bases, with 7 bases sitting between them. Germline lookup yields CDR1 SGHRS and CDR2 YFSETQ. The CDR3 extends over 12 amino acids. The CDR3 nucleotides read TGCGCCAGCAGCTTAACAGGGGAAAAACTGTTTTTT. This sequence encodes CASSLTGEKLFF.

V gene TRBV10-3 combines with J gene TRBJ2-3; 11 bases line up with TRBD2. The germline V gene has CDR1 ENHRY and CDR2 SYGVKD. J gave up 5 bases and V 6 bases, and 7 bases lay outside the gene matches. CDR3 length equals 15 residues. CDR3 residues: CAIRQLAGVVDTQYF. In DNA, the CDR3 is TGTGCCATCAGGCAACTAGCGGGGGTCGTAGATACGCAGTATTTT.

This clone was counted a few times. The V call is TRBV11-2, the J call TRBJ2-1; D perhaps matches TRBD2 (5 bases). Between the trimmed V and J ends, which lost 1 base and 8 bases, there was a span of 6 bases. This CDR3 has 12 residues. CDR1 SGHAT and CDR2 FQNNGV come from the germline V gene. The CDR3 DNA sequence: TGTGCCAGCAGCTTAGCGGGGTATGAGCAGTTCTTC. Translation gives CASSLAGYEQFF.

This clone was recorded only once. The chain employs TRBV28 and TRBJ2-6; D gene uncertain. The CDR3 covers 15 residues. V gave up 2 bases and J gave up 0 bases, with 5 bases separating them. Looked up from germline, CDR1 is MDHEN and CDR2 is SYDVKM. CDR3 amino acids: CASSLEISGANVLTF. In DNA, the CDR3 is TGTGCCAGCAGTTTAGAGATCTCTGGGGCCAACGTCCTGACTTTC. The full variable domain, its missing parts supplied by reference TRBV28 and TRBJ2-6, is DVKVTQSSRYLVKRTGEKVFLECVQDMDHENMFWYRQDPGLGLRLIYFSYDVKMKEKGDIPEGYSVSREKKERFSLILESASTNQTSMYLCASSLEISGANVLTFGAGSRLTVL.

The gene calls are TRBV20-1 and TRBJ1-5; no definite D call. V lost 3 bases, J lost 5 bases, and 5 bases lay in between. Germline V gene lookup returns CDR1 DFQATT and CDR2 SNEGSKA (reference sequence). The CDR3 is made up of 11 amino acids. The CDR3 here is CSARRDQPQHF. The CDR3 coding sequence is TGCAGTGCTAGGAGAGATCAGCCCCAGCATTTT.

J is TRBJ1-2 and V is TRBV6-4; 11 bases are shared with TRBD1. Germline lookup yields CDR1 MRHNA and CDR2 SNTAGT. This CDR3 contains 14 residues. V lost 9 bases, J lost 4 bases, and 7 bases stayed unmatched. The CDR3 DNA follows: TGTGCCAGTTCCGCGGGACAGGGGGGCTATGGCTACACCTTC. Its translation: CASSAGQGGYGYTF.

This clone was picked up one time. The chain couples TRBV6-1 to TRBJ2-4; TRBD1 matches 9 bases. Trimming cost V 4 bases and J 6 bases; bases outside gene matches: 10. The CDR3 covers 16 residues. The germline V gene encodes CDR1 MNHNS and CDR2 SASEGT. CDR3 DNA: TGTGCCAGCAGTGCGGTATCCGGACAGGGGTTAAACATTCAGTACTTC. Amino acid sequence: CASSAVSGQGLNIQYF.

There are a few counts of this clone. The rearrangement joins TRBV11-2 to TRBJ2-5, with 7 bases lining up with TRBD1. CDR1 and CDR2 from the germline V gene are SGHAT and FQNNGV. Trimming at V came to 4 bases and at J to 4 bases, leaving 6 bases not matched to a gene. The CDR3 is made up of 14 amino acids. The CDR3 region is CASSSRDRVETQYF. DNA for the CDR3: TGTGCCAGCAGCTCCCGGGACAGAGTAGAGACCCAGTACTTC.